Included here is one TCR beta chain sequence, with context. Assay used: immunoSEQ multiplex PCR; TCRdb lists only in-frame clones, some missing. The sample holds approximately 140,000 clones; around 87% are singletons and the top ten take 13%. This sample was taken from a study of blood T cell repertoires in COVID-19. Study summary: Specimens from acute and convalescent COVID-19 originated in the United States, Italy and Spain.

This CDR3 is built from 12 residues. CDR1 is LNHDA, CDR2 SQIVND, per germline (reference sequence). Trimming removed 7 bases at V and 4 bases at J, with 10 bases between. One Seattle source followed patients from active infection through their disease course. The chain has TRBV19 and TRBJ1-2, with unresolved D. This receptor was identified in a man younger than 35 with COVID-19, enrolled during active disease. The sequenced sample was peripheral blood. The CDR3 loop is CASTSAGYGYTF. CDR3 DNA: TGTGCCAGTACGTCCGCAGGCTATGGCTACACCTTC. The full variable domain, rest sourced from reference TRBV19 and TRBJ1-2, is DGGITQSPKYLFRKEGQNVTLSCEQNLNHDAMYWYRQDPGQGLRLIYYSQIVNDFQKGDIAEGYSVSREKKESFPLTVTSAQKNPTAFYLCASTSAGYGYTFGSGTRLTVV.